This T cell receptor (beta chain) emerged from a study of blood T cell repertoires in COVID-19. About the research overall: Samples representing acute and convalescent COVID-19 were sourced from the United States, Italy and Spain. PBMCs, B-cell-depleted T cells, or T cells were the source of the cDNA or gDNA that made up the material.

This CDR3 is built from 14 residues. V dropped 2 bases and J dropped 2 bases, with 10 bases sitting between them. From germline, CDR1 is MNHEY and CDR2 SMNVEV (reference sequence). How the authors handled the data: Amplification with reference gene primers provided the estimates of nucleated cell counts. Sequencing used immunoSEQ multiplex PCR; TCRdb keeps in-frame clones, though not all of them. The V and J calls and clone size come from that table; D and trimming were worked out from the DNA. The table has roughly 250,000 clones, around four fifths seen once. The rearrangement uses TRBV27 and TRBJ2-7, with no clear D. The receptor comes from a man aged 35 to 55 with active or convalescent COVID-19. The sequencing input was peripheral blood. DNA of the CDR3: TGTGCCAGCAGTTTAGATTTTGGGCCCTACGAGCAGTACTTC. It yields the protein CASSLDFGPYEQYF.